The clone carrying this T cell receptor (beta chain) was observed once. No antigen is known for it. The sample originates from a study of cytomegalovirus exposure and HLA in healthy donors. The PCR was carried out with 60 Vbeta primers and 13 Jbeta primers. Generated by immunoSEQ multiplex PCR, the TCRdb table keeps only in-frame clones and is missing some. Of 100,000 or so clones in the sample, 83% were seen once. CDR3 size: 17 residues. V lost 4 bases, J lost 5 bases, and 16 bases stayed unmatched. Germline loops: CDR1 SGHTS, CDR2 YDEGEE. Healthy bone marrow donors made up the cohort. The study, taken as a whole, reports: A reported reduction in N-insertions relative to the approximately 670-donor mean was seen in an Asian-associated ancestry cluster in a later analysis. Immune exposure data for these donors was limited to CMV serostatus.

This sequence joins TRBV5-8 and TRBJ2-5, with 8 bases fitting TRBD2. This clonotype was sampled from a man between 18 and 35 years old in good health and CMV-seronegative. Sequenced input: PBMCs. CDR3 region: CASSLLFSGVGYETQYF. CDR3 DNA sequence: TGTGCCAGCAGCCTCCTTTTTAGCGGGGTCGGTTACGAGACCCAGTACTTC.